A selection of T cell receptor beta chains follows, all from one sample in a study of regulatory and conventional T cells in RAG deficiency. The assay was immunoSEQ multiplex PCR, and TCRdb's table has in-frame clones only and misses some. The sample records 20,000 to 25,000 clones, approximately 96% being singletons. These data were also filed under a second study, of regulatory T cells.

The sequencing sample was made of CD25- CD4+ T cells sorted from blood. Receptors were obtained from a human donor in good health. The conserved cysteine and the conserved F or W are not part of the CDR3 here. Only part of the rows carry a size: once, few, many, or a class if the clone is expanded.

clone size | V gene | CDR3 length | CDR3 protein
- | TRBV5-6 | 9 | ASSLQGEAF
- | TRBV30 | 8 | AGGPGKLF
- | TRBV7-6 | 12 | ASSRGQGGTEAF
- | TRBV27 | 12 | ASSLYGQVDIQY
- | TRBV5-4 | 10 | ASSFRGTEAF
- | TRBV18 | 14 | ASSPSAGALNQPQH
- | TRBV28 | 12 | ASSSHDLGETQY
- | TRBV5-1 | 12 | ASSLDGAEETQY
once | TRBV2 | 12 | ASSDLGPNTEAF
- | TRBV5-4 | 14 | ASSLEIQGGQEKLF
- | TRBV28 | 11 | ASSFSRGYGYT
- | TRBV30 | 12 | AWSRDRFNYGYT
- | TRBV4-1 | 14 | ASSQGTGGAGYGYT
- | TRBV6-5 | 13 | ASRRDRVPFYGYT
- | TRBV9 | 13 | ASSPPGGRAYEQY
- | TRBV7-9 | 12 | ASTHTGTDSPLH
- | TRBV4-3 | 14 | ASSQDKGLAGGRPY
- | TRBV5-1 | 14 | ASSLAWSRNTGELF